This T cell receptor (beta chain) was recorded in a study of CXCR3-negative and CXCR3-positive naive CD8 T cells. Study context: Libraries each contributed about 1.5 +/- 0.3 million TRB reads, for some 130 million in total.

With respect to this clonotype: The target antigen is unknown.

Study-wide results and caveats: Naive subsets had comparable surface CD5, so TRB CDR3 properties gauged TCR strength. Comparison of naive CXCR3-negative and CXCR3-positive cells revealed similar TRBV-TRBJ usage, while memory cells differed.

The authors prepared UMI-labeled TRB cDNA libraries by 5' RACE. One entry per CDR3 protein, without DNA, is what TCRdb gives after re-calling the 5' RACE reads. The table for this sample gives tens of thousands of distinct CDR3 sequences. Triplicate sorts, 300,000 cells apiece, were made for each CD8+ T cell subset. CDR1 and CDR2 from the germline V gene are SQVTM and ANQGSEA. CDR3 length equals 14 residues. This sequence joins TRBV29-1 and TRBJ1-5. The sample consisted of memory CD8+ T cells from blood. This receptor was identified in a human donor in good health. Some clones in this sample may be carry-over from other donors' samples. This CDR3 is CSVGTARGNQPQHF.